This paragraph covers one T cell receptor beta chain sequence. No antigen is known for it. Assay: immunoSEQ multiplex PCR; the TCRdb copy retains only in-frame clones and omits some. The table includes about 15,000 clones, around 76% detected once. The sample comes from a study of OX40 agonist ivuxolimab in advanced cancers. About the study: Participants averaged about 60 years of age (range 23 to 79) and were roughly 83% male.

General study findings and limits: Some patients without response likewise showed low normalized clonal expansion.

V was shortened by 9 bases and J by 4 bases, with 15 bases between the two germline ends. The CDR3 loop spans 13 amino acids. The germline gives CDR1 MNHEY, CDR2 SMNVEV (reference sequence). The chain employs TRBV27 and TRBJ1-2, with no clear D. The sample in question was CD4+ or CD8+ T cells sorted from blood, obtained in a trial of the OX40 agonist ivuxolimab. The TCR sequence derives from an adult with an advanced solid tumor such as melanoma, head and neck, liver or kidney cancer. The CDR3 reads CASRTYGSYGYTF. The CDR3 DNA reads as TGTGCCAGTCGAACCTACGGGTCCTATGGCTACACCTTC.